A single sample is the source of the 16 T cell receptor beta chains below, sequenced in a study of blood T cell repertoires in COVID-19. The method was immunoSEQ multiplex PCR; TCRdb's version includes in-frame clones alone and lacks a portion of them. The sample gives roughly 100,000 clones, about four fifths of which show up once; 15% is in the top ten. The source material was peripheral blood. These receptors all stem from a woman older than 75 with acute or convalescent COVID-19.

The chain couples TRBV5-8 to TRBJ2-5; TRBD1 agrees at 10 bases. The CDR3 loop spans 16 amino acids. V dropped 8 bases and J dropped 3; count of bases not matched to a gene: 13. From germline, CDR1 is SGHTS and CDR2 YDEGEE. The CDR3 DNA reads as TGTGCCAGTCTTAACTACCGGGACAGGGGAAAAGAGACCCAGTACTTC. It is translated as CASLNYRDRGKETQYF.

The V call is TRBV7-6, the J call TRBJ1-1; D not certain. Germline V gene lookup returns CDR1 SGHVS and CDR2 FNYEAQ. Trimming removed 5 bases at V and 1 base at J, with 11 bases between. The CDR3 loop spans 14 amino acids. This CDR3 reads CASSIGEGNTEAFF. DNA for the CDR3: TGTGCCAGCAGCATTGGGGAGGGGAACACTGAAGCTTTCTTT.

Only a few counts were recorded for this clone. CDR3 loop: CASSQLTGTYNEQFF. For the CDR3, the DNA is TGTGCCAGCAGCCAACTCACAGGGACCTACAATGAGCAGTTCTTC. The chain employs TRBV3-1 (or the pseudogene TRBV3-2) and TRBJ2-1, with D tentatively TRBD1 (6 bases). V was clipped by 2 bases and J by 2 bases, with 10 bases between them. Germline V gene lookup returns CDR1 LGHDT and CDR2 YNNKEL (reference sequence). This CDR3 is built from 15 residues.

The genes are TRBV19 and TRBJ1-2; no definite D call. Trimming removed 11 bases from V and 4 bases from J, with 20 bases in between. The CDR3 covers 14 residues. The V gene's germline CDR1 is LNHDA and CDR2 SQIVND (reference sequence). The CDR3 region has the DNA TGTGCCTGTTCCCCCGGGAGTAACCTCTATGGCTACACCTTC. Translated, it gives CACSPGSNLYGYTF.

V usage is TRBV7-9 and J usage is TRBJ1-2; weak D call: TRBD1 (5 bases). The CDR3 is 15 residues long. CDR1 is SEHNR and CDR2 is FQNEAQ in the germline V gene (reference sequence). Trimming cost V 2 bases and J 0 bases, with 10 bases left between them. CDR3 sequence reads: CASSLQAGTNYGYTF. In nucleotides, the CDR3 is TGTGCCAGCAGCTTACAGGCAGGGACTAACTATGGCTACACCTTC.

The rearrangement uses TRBV27 and TRBJ2-7; 8 nucleotides match TRBD1. The CDR3 covers 16 residues. V shed 0 bases, J shed 6 bases, and the junction held 10 bases outside the gene matches. The germline CDR1 and CDR2 sequences are MNHEY and SMNVEV (reference sequence). CDR3 in amino acids: CASSLSKDRAPSEQYF. In nucleotides, the CDR3 is TGTGCCAGCAGTTTATCGAAGGACAGGGCCCCTTCCGAGCAGTACTTC.

This chain links TRBV2 with TRBJ1-5; TRBD1 aligns across 10 bases. This CDR3 comprises 14 residues. The V gene's germline CDR1 is SNHLY and CDR2 FYNNEI. After removal of 7 bases from V and 3 bases from J, the junction contained 3 bases not matched to a gene. The CDR3 DNA sequence: TGTGCCAGCACGGGGACAGGGGTCAATCAGCCCCAGCATTTT. Protein: CASTGTGVNQPQHF.

This chain links TRBV7-9 with TRBJ1-1; no clear D. V lost 5 bases to trimming and J lost 0 bases, with 10 bases between them. CDR1 is SEHNR, CDR2 FQNEAQ, per germline (reference sequence). The CDR3 extends over 14 amino acids. CDR3 in amino acids: CASSPNTMNTEAFF. For the CDR3, the DNA is TGTGCCAGCAGCCCGAATACAATGAACACTGAAGCTTTCTTT.

V and J are TRBV21-1 and TRBJ1-5; the D segment call TRBD1 is taken from the table without a DNA check. TRBV21-1 is recorded as a pseudogene. CDR3 size: 15 residues. This chain's CDR3 is CASIMQGNSNQPQHF. The CDR3 nucleotides read TGTGCCAGCATCATGCAGGGGAATAGCAATCAGCCCCAGCATTTT.

The chain is built from TRBV5-1 and TRBJ2-1; D perhaps matches TRBD1 (6 bases). V was shortened by 6 bases and J by 2 bases, with 15 bases between the two germline ends. Per germline, CDR1 SGHRS and CDR2 YFSETQ. The CDR3 covers 15 residues. The CDR3 coding sequence is TGCGCCAGCAAACAAACAGGGACCACCTACAATGAGCAGTTCTTC. This translates into CASKQTGTTYNEQFF.

The chain recombines TRBV27 with TRBJ2-3, with 8 bases that match TRBD1. In germline, CDR1 is MNHEY, CDR2 SMNVEV (reference sequence). CDR3 length: 13 amino acids. V lost 2 bases, J lost 6 bases, and 1 base stayed unmatched. The CDR3 nucleotides read TGTGCCAGCAGTTTACGGGACAGGGATACGCAGTATTTT. This translates into CASSLRDRDTQYF.

The chain combines TRBV6-1 with TRBJ2-5; perhaps TRBD1 as D (6 bases). The CDR3 is 14 amino acids. Trimming took off 1 base at V and 0 bases at J, with 6 bases between the two ends. Germline assignment: CDR1 MNHNS and CDR2 SASEGT. The CDR3 sequence is CASSEDRDQETQYF. In nucleotides, the CDR3 is TGTGCCAGCAGTGAAGACAGGGACCAAGAGACCCAGTACTTC.

The V call is TRBV10-1, the J call TRBJ2-1, with 7 bases aligning to TRBD1. V gave up 5 bases and J gave up 9 bases; unmatched junction bases: 10. Looked up from germline, CDR1 is WNHNN and CDR2 is SYGVQD (reference sequence). This CDR3 spans 14 amino acids. The CDR3 nucleotides are TGCGCCAGCAGTACTACAGGGGAAGGCGGTGAGCAGTTCTTC. Translation gives CASSTTGEGGEQFF.

The rearrangement uses TRBV23-1 and TRBJ2-7, with 7 bases fitting TRBD2. TRBV23-1 qualifies as an ORF whose function is uncertain. V trimming: 0 bases; J trimming: 6 bases; junction bases outside the gene matches: 11. The CDR3 covers 16 residues. CDR3 in DNA: TGCGCCAGCAGTCAATCGCCGGCGGGAGAACAACTCGAGCAGTACGTC. It is translated as CASSQSPAGEQLEQYV.

The rearrangement joins TRBV10-1 to TRBJ2-5; 9 nucleotides align to TRBD2. Per germline, CDR1 WNHNN and CDR2 SYGVQD (reference sequence). The CDR3 contains 15 residues. Losses at the gene ends were 4 bases for V and 5 bases for J; bases not matched to a gene: 8. Written as DNA, the CDR3 is TGCGCCAGCAGTGGGGGTAGCGGGAGTTGGGAGACCCAGTACTTC. Protein product: CASSGGSGSWETQYF.

The chain carries TRBV29-1 and TRBJ2-3; 7 positions agree with TRBD2. The CDR3 is made up of 14 amino acids. Germline values: CDR1 SQVTM, CDR2 ANQGSEA. V lost 8 bases, J lost 4 bases, and 12 bases stayed unmatched. CDR3 DNA: TGCAGCTCCCTCGGCGGGAGTCTTGCAGATACGCAGTATTTT. It specifies CSSLGGSLADTQYF.